Below, 25 T cell receptor beta chains from the same sample are listed, as sequenced in a study of T-cell memory formation after mild COVID-19. Each CDR3 protein is one row after TCRdb ran MiXCR on the 5' RACE reads. The table lists approximately 150,000 distinct CDR3 sequences, approximately 5.7% of them singletons. Sample: PBMCs or a T cell subset sorted from them (not recorded which). The origin of the receptors is an adult woman who had mild COVID-19 (a few samples of this study predate the infection). Cell type and time point are not known.

This clonotype was picked up a small number of times. The V call is TRBV7-2, the J call TRBJ2-7; TRBD1 matches 9 bases. In germline, CDR1 is SGHTA, CDR2 FQGNSA. The CDR3 contains 15 residues. J gave up 4 bases and V 1 base, and 5 bases lay outside the gene matches. CDR3 amino acids: CASSLDLGQGYEQYF. As DNA, the CDR3 is TGTGCCAGCAGCTTAGACCTGGGACAGGGTTACGAGCAGTACTTC.

At least ten counts were recorded for this clonotype. The V call is TRBV5-1, the J call TRBJ2-5, with D unresolved. Trimming shortened V by 0 bases and J by 5 bases, and 11 bases separated the two germline ends. This CDR3 is 14 amino acids long. Germline V gives CDR1 SGHRS, CDR2 YFSETQ. In DNA form, the CDR3 reads TGCGCCAGCAGCTTGGCTATGGTTCAGGAGACCCAGTACTTC. Translated, it gives CASSLAMVQETQYF.

This clonotype has only a few counts. V usage is TRBV5-1 and J usage is TRBJ2-1; D might be TRBD2 (5 bases). The CDR3 spans 15 residues. V shed 0 bases and J shed 8 bases, with 15 bases lying between them. CDR1 SGHRS and CDR2 YFSETQ come from the germline V gene. The CDR3 loop reads CASSLVASSIYEQFF. In DNA form, the CDR3 reads TGCGCCAGCAGCTTGGTCGCTAGCTCTATTTATGAGCAGTTCTTC.

This clonotype was observed at least ten times. This chain links TRBV7-2 with TRBJ2-3; tentative D call: TRBD2 (5 bases). The germline gives CDR1 SGHTA, CDR2 FQGNSA. The length of the CDR3 is 15 residues. V lost 1 base and J lost 2, with 10 bases in between. The CDR3: CASSLGGLPTDTQYF. CDR3 in DNA: TGTGCCAGCAGCTTAGGAGGGCTACCCACAGATACGCAGTATTTT.

This clonotype was counted ten times or more. The V and J genes are TRBV5-6 and TRBJ2-3; 12 bases line up with TRBD1. V was pared by 3 bases and J by 3 bases, with 5 bases of the junction left unmatched. Germline V gene data show CDR1 as SGHDT and CDR2 as YYEEEE. This CDR3 contains 16 residues. The CDR3 coding sequence is TGTGCCAGCAGCTCCTTGGGACAGGGGGCTACAGATACGCAGTATTTT. Translating gives CASSSLGQGATDTQYF.

V gene TRBV6-5 combines with J gene TRBJ1-4; D may be TRBD1 (5 bases). The CDR3 spans 17 residues. Looked up from germline, CDR1 is MNHEY and CDR2 is SVGAGI. V lost 0 bases, J lost 2 bases, and 13 bases lay in between. The CDR3 protein is CASSYSADILTNEKLFF. The CDR3 bases are TGTGCCAGCAGTTACTCCGCGGACATCTTGACTAATGAAAAACTGTTTTTT.

This clonotype was seen many times. V is TRBV12-3 or TRBV12-4 and J is TRBJ2-2; D unresolved. Trimming removed 0 bases at V and 8 bases at J, with 7 bases between. CDR3 length: 13 amino acids. This CDR3 reads CASSLARAGELFF. The CDR3 nucleotides are TGTGCCAGCAGTTTAGCGCGCGCAGGGGAGCTGTTTTTT.

This clonotype was counted a few times. The rearrangement links TRBV6-5 to TRBJ1-1, with unresolved D. The germline CDR1 and CDR2 sequences are MNHEY and SVGAGI. The V and J ends lost 6 bases and 0 bases respectively, with 11 bases between them. The CDR3 length is 14 residues. For the CDR3, the DNA is TGTGCCAGCAGGGGGTATTATCTGAACACTGAAGCTTTCTTT. Translation gives CASRGYYLNTEAFF.

In this sample, this clonotype turned up many times. This rearrangement joins TRBV11-2 to TRBJ2-3; 7 bases are a match to TRBD1. The CDR3 has 16 residues. With 1 base clipped from V and 0 bases from J, the junction kept 4 bases outside the gene matches. Germline V gene data show CDR1 as SGHAT and CDR2 as FQNNGV. The CDR3 here is CASSLGGQTSTDTQYF. For the CDR3, the DNA is TGTGCCAGCAGCTTAGGGGGACAGACTAGCACAGATACGCAGTATTTT.

This clonotype showed up many times. The chain recombines TRBV4-1 with TRBJ2-5; TRBD1 matches at 8 bases. After removal of 5 bases from V and 1 base from J, the junction contained 21 bases not matched to a gene. CDR3 length equals 20 residues. Per germline, CDR1 MGHRA and CDR2 YSYEKL. DNA of the CDR3: TGCGCCAGCAGCACCCCCGGTGGTATGATGGGGACAGGCTCCCAAGAGACCCAGTACTTC. It yields the protein CASSTPGGMMGTGSQETQYF.

This clonotype was seen repeatedly, ten times or more. J is TRBJ1-2 and V is TRBV10-3, with 7 positions matching TRBD1. CDR1 and CDR2 from the germline V gene are ENHRY and SYGVKD. V shed 3 bases, J shed 4 bases, and the junction held 8 bases outside the gene matches. This CDR3 contains 15 residues. CDR3 DNA sequence: TGTGCCATCAGTGACGGACTAGGGGGCGGCTATGGCTACACCTTC. It codes for CAISDGLGGGYGYTF.

This clonotype appeared a few times. The chain combines TRBV6-1 with TRBJ2-3, with 12 nucleotides matching TRBD2. Germline-derived CDR1 and CDR2 are MNHNS and SASEGT. V trimming: 4 bases; J trimming: 8 bases; junction bases outside the gene matches: 4. The CDR3 runs to 14 residues. In DNA, the CDR3 is TGTGCCAGCAGTGTGTCTAGCGGGGGGGGTACGCAGTATTTT. Its translation is CASSVSSGGGTQYF.

This clonotype was seen repeatedly, ten times or more. The J gene is TRBJ1-1, the V gene TRBV27, with a weak D call TRBD1 (5 bases). The CDR3 runs 15 residues. V was clipped by 4 bases and J by 5 bases, with 17 bases between them. In germline, CDR1 is MNHEY, CDR2 SMNVEV (reference sequence). CDR3 in DNA: TGTGCCAGCAGTTCCCCCCGGGGGGTCGGGACTGAAGCTTTCTTT. Translating it yields CASSSPRGVGTEAFF.

This clonotype was picked up many times. V gene TRBV20-1 combines with J gene TRBJ1-6; D is uncertain. The length of the CDR3 is 13 residues. Germline loops: CDR1 DFQATT, CDR2 SNEGSKA (reference sequence). Trimming removed 1 base at V and 10 bases at J, with 11 bases between. CDR3 residues: CSARGSGYSPLHF. The CDR3 DNA sequence: TGCAGTGCTAGAGGGAGCGGTTACTCACCCCTCCACTTT.

This clonotype was detected ten times or more. The J gene is TRBJ2-7, the V gene TRBV7-2; 9 bases are shared with TRBD1. CDR1 and CDR2 (germline): SGHTA, FQGNSA. The length of the CDR3 is 14 residues. Trimming cost V 3 bases and J 9 bases; bases outside gene matches: 9. This CDR3 reads CASSLAGTGSAQYF. The CDR3 DNA sequence: TGTGCCAGCAGCTTGGCGGGGACAGGGTCGGCGCAGTACTTC.

This clonotype was found many times. V gene TRBV12-3 or TRBV12-4 combines with J gene TRBJ1-6; a possible D gene is TRBD1 (6 bases). Trimming pared 6 bases from V and 4 bases from J, leaving 10 bases between. This CDR3 comprises 14 residues. The CDR3 DNA reads TGTGCCAGCAGCCCAGGACAGTATAATTCACCCCTCCACTTT. Protein sequence: CASSPGQYNSPLHF.

This clonotype was seen only a few times. The chain's CDR3 is CASRTGNYGYTF. The CDR3 DNA reads TGTGCCAGCCGGACAGGGAACTATGGCTACACCTTC. The chain links TRBV5-5 to TRBJ1-2, with TRBD1 identical over 8 bases. Germline V gene sequence: CDR1 SGHKS, CDR2 YYEKEE (reference sequence). Unmatched junction bases numbered 1, after V lost 7 bases and J lost 2 bases. The CDR3 extends over 12 amino acids. Combining the CDR3 with reference TRBV5-5 and TRBJ1-2 gives the whole variable domain DAGVTQSPTHLIKTRGQQVTLRCSPISGHKSVSWYQQVLGQGPQFIFQYYEKEERGRGNFPDRFSARQFPNYSSELNVNALLLGDSALYLCASRTGNYGYTFGSGTRLTVV.

This clonotype was seen at least ten times. The gene calls are TRBV4-1 and TRBJ2-7; TRBD2 matches 12 bases. This CDR3 spans 16 amino acids. Germline CDR1 and CDR2: MGHRA and YSYEKL. The junction had 6 bases not matched to a gene; V was cut back by 0 bases and J by 6 bases. CDR3 bases: TGCGCCAGCAGCCAAGACCCTAGCGGGAGGGCTTCCGAGCAGTACTTC. It translates to CASSQDPSGRASEQYF.

This clonotype was found a few times. This chain links TRBV6-6 with TRBJ1-6; no definite D call. Germline assignment: CDR1 MNHNY and CDR2 SVGAGI (reference sequence). V was shortened by 0 bases and J by 6 bases, with 9 bases between the two germline ends. This CDR3 spans 15 amino acids. CDR3 protein: CASSYSKGRNSPLHF. The CDR3 nucleotides are TGTGCCAGCAGTTACTCGAAAGGGCGTAATTCACCCCTCCACTTT.

This chain uses TRBV30 with TRBJ2-5; 8 nucleotides match TRBD2. CDR3 length: 14 amino acids. Unmatched junction bases numbered 7, after V lost 3 bases and J lost 4 bases. Per germline, CDR1 GTSNPN and CDR2 SVGIG (reference sequence). CDR3 protein: CAWSGGAIGETQYF. CDR3 coding DNA: TGTGCCTGGAGCGGGGGGGCTATAGGAGAGACCCAGTACTTC.

This clonotype occurred many times. The chain uses TRBV4-2 and TRBJ2-7, with 9 bases fitting TRBD1. Germline CDR1 reads LGHNA; CDR2 reads YNFKEQ. Unmatched junction bases numbered 9, after V lost 4 bases and J lost 2 bases. CDR3 size: 16 residues. The CDR3 coding sequence is TGTGCCAGCAGCCGGGCACTCCGGGACAGGGCCTACGAGCAGTACTTC. It translates to CASSRALRDRAYEQYF.

Only a few counts were recorded for this clonotype. The chain combines TRBV5-1 with TRBJ2-7, with D perhaps being TRBD1 or TRBD2 (5 bases each). The germline V gene encodes CDR1 SGHRS and CDR2 YFSETQ. With 4 bases removed from V and 5 bases from J, the gap between germline ends came to 16 bases. The CDR3 runs to 14 residues. The CDR3 region has the DNA TGCGCCAGCAGCCGAGGGGCAGGGAGCCACGAGCAGTACTTC. Its translation: CASSRGAGSHEQYF.

This clonotype was counted a few times. The gene calls are TRBV20-1 and TRBJ2-2; 12 bases match TRBD2. After removal of 0 bases from V and 6 bases from J, the junction contained 5 bases not matched to a gene. CDR1 and CDR2 (germline): DFQATT, SNEGSKA (reference sequence). The CDR3 covers 16 residues. In nucleotides, the CDR3 is TGCAGTGCTAGAGATGTACTAGCGGGGGGCCCCGGGGAGCTGTTTTTT. It translates to CSARDVLAGGPGELFF.

The genes are TRBV11-2 and TRBJ2-1; D is possibly TRBD2 (6 bases). Trimming removed 8 bases at V and 7 bases at J, with 9 bases between. This CDR3 comprises 11 residues. Per germline, CDR1 SGHAT and CDR2 FQNNGV. CDR3 protein: CASGRGNEQFF. The CDR3 DNA reads as TGTGCCAGCGGCCGGGGGAATGAGCAGTTCTTC.

The genes are TRBV18 and TRBJ2-5; the D is unclear. The CDR3 consists of 13 residues. The germline V gene has CDR1 KGHSH and CDR2 LQKENI. The V gene lost 3 bases and the J gene lost 2 bases, with 7 bases spanning the gap. This chain's CDR3 is CASSPLDQETQYF. As DNA, the CDR3 is TGTGCCAGCTCACCTTTGGATCAAGAGACCCAGTACTTC.